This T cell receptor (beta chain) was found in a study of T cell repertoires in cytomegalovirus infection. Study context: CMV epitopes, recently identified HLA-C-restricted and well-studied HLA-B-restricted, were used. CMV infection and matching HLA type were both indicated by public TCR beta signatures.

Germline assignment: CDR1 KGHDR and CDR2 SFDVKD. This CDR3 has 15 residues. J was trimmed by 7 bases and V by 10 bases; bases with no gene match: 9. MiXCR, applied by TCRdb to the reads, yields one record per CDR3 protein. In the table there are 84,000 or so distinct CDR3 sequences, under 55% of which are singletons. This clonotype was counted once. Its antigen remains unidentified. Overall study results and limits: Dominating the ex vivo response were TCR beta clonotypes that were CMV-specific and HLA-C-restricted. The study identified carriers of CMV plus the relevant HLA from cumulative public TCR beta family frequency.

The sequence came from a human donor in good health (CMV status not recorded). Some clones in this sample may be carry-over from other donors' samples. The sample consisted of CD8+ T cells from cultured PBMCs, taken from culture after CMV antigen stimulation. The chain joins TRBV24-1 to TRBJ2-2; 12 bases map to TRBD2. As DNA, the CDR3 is TGTGCCACTCAGACTAGCGGGAGATCCAGCGGGGAGCTGTTTTTT. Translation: CATQTSGRSSGELFF.